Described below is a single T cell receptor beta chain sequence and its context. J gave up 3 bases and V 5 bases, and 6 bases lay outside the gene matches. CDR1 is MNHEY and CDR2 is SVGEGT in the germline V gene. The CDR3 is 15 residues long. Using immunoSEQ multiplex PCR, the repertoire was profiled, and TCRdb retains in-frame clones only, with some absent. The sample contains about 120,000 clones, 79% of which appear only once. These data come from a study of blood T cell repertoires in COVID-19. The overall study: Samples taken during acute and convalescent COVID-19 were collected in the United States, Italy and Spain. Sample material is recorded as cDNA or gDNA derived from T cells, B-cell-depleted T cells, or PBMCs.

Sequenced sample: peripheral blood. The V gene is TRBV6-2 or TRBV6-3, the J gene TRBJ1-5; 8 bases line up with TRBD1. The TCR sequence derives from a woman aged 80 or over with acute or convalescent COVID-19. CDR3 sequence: CASSQDRGSNQPQHF. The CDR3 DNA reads TGTGCCAGCAGTCAAGACAGGGGATCCAATCAGCCCCAGCATTTT.